A single sample is the source of the 16 T cell receptor beta chains below, sequenced in a study of hypomethylating agent response in myelodysplastic syndrome (dated by TCRdb to the early 2020s). Library construction relied on the immunoSEQ multiplex PCR assay. Entries here come from immuneACCESS through TCRdb and include only in-frame sequences with V and J called. Some clones fail to appear in such tables; in the studies checked, an unresolved V gene covers under half of the shortfall, and the cause of the remainder is unknown. This sample gives about 7,200 clones in total; 70% to 90% of them show up just once. The ten largest make up roughly 16% of the sample. The material was bone marrow, obtained before or after starting hypomethylating agent treatment for myelodysplastic syndrome (not recorded which). These TCRs come from a human donor with myelodysplastic syndrome.

The V call is TRBV9, the J call TRBJ2-7; the match to TRBD2 covers 8 bases. Germline lookup yields CDR1 SGDLS and CDR2 YYNGEE. The J segment lost 5 bases and the V segment lost 2 bases, leaving 12 bases of the junction unmatched. This CDR3 has 16 amino acids. The CDR3 DNA reads as TGTGCCAGCAGCGTCGCACTTGGGACTAGTCTAAACGAGCAGTACTTC. This encodes CASSVALGTSLNEQYF. The full variable domain, with the rest looked up from reference TRBV9 and TRBJ2-7, is DSGVTQTPKHLITATGQRVTLRCSPRSGDLSVYWYQQSLDQGLQFLIQYYNGEERAKGNILERFSAQQFPDLHSELNLSSLELGDSALYFCASSVALGTSLNEQYFGPGTRLTVT.

The rearrangement links TRBV7-2 to TRBJ2-3; D unresolved. This CDR3 contains 11 residues. Trimming stripped 3 bases from V and 6 bases from J, with 4 bases between. Per germline, CDR1 SGHTA and CDR2 FQGNSA. In DNA form, the CDR3 reads TGTGCCAGCAGCTTTGGGGATACGCAGTATTTT. Encoded protein: CASSFGDTQYF. Filled out from reference TRBV7-2 and TRBJ2-3, the complete variable domain reads GAGVSQSPSNKVTEKGKDVELRCDPISGHTALYWYRQSLGQGLEFLIYFQGNSAPDKSGLPSDRFSAERTGGSVSTLTIQRTQQEDSAVYLCASSFGDTQYFGPGTRLTVL.

The J gene is TRBJ2-2, the V gene TRBV15; TRBD1 is a possible D gene (6 bases). There are 16 residues in the CDR3. In germline, CDR1 is LNHNV, CDR2 YYDKDF (reference sequence). V lost 6 bases and J 5 bases, leaving 19 bases between the germline ends. CDR3 in DNA: TGTGCCACCAGACCGGGTGACAGGCCAAATACCGGGGAGCTGTTTTTT. Protein: CATRPGDRPNTGELFF.

The CDR3 DNA sequence: TGTGCCTGGAGTGTTCAGGTTCGGGTCGAGCAGTACTTC. Its translation: CAWSVQVRVEQYF. This chain links TRBV30 with TRBJ2-7; D gene uncertain. With 0 bases removed from V and 6 bases from J, the gap between germline ends came to 12 bases. Germline V gene sequence: CDR1 GTSNPN, CDR2 SVGIG (reference sequence). CDR3 length: 13 residues. The full variable domain, completed using reference TRBV30 and TRBJ2-7, is SQTIHQWPATLVQPVGSPLSLECTVEGTSNPNLYWYRQAAGRGLQLLFYSVGIGQISSEVPQNLSASRPQDRQFILSSKKLLLSDSGFYLCAWSVQVRVEQYFGPGTRLTVT.

The chain combines TRBV5-1 with TRBJ2-5; maybe TRBD2 (6 bases). Germline V lookup: CDR1 SGHRS, CDR2 YFSETQ. With 2 bases removed from V and 4 bases from J, the gap between germline ends came to 15 bases. The CDR3 has 15 amino acids. CDR3 amino acids: CASSLNGWGGETQYF. In DNA form, the CDR3 reads TGCGCCAGCAGCTTAAATGGTTGGGGAGGAGAGACCCAGTACTTC.

The chain combines TRBV2 with TRBJ1-6; no reliable D call. Germline V gene lookup returns CDR1 SNHLY and CDR2 FYNNEI. CDR3 length: 12 residues. The V and J ends lost 8 bases and 2 bases respectively, with 4 bases between them. DNA for the CDR3: TGTGCCAGCGGAGCCTATAATTCACCCCTCCACTTT. It specifies CASGAYNSPLHF.

The J gene is TRBJ2-2, the V gene TRBV19; no firm D call. Trimming cost V 5 bases and J 6 bases, with 16 bases left between them. Germline CDR1 is LNHDA and CDR2 is SQIVND (reference sequence). CDR3 length: 15 amino acids. CDR3 DNA: TGTGCCAGTAGTCAGTCGGGTAGCCATCCCGGGGAGCTGTTTTTT. Its protein is CASSQSGSHPGELFF.

The rearrangement uses TRBV5-4 and TRBJ2-2, with D uncertain. Between the trimmed V and J ends, which lost 1 base and 6 bases, there was a span of 7 bases. Germline V gene sequence: CDR1 SGHNT, CDR2 YYREEE (reference sequence). This CDR3 is 13 amino acids long. CDR3 protein: CASSLPGPGELFF. The CDR3 nucleotides are TGTGCCAGCAGCTTGCCAGGTCCCGGGGAGCTGTTTTTT.

This chain connects TRBV7-9 to TRBJ1-5; 7 positions match TRBD1. V lost 3 bases to trimming and J lost 6 bases; unmatched junction nucleotides: 5. The CDR3 spans 14 residues. Germline V gives CDR1 SEHNR, CDR2 FQNEAQ (reference sequence). The DNA for the CDR3 is TGTGCCAGCAGCTTTACAGGGGTCGGTCAGCCCCAGCATTTT. It specifies CASSFTGVGQPQHF.

This chain joins TRBV11-2 and TRBJ1-1; TRBD1 might be the D (6 bases). CDR3 length equals 14 residues. V shed 2 bases and J shed 1 base, with 8 bases lying between them. Germline CDR1 is SGHAT and CDR2 is FQNNGV. The CDR3 nucleotides are TGTGCCAGCAGCTTATGGGGGGCGAACACTGAAGCTTTCTTT. It yields the protein CASSLWGANTEAFF.

This clone was recorded only once. The chain combines TRBV6-1 with TRBJ2-4; D is uncertain. Germline CDR1 MNHNS, CDR2 SASEGT. This CDR3 region has 14 residues. V lost 4 bases and J 3 bases, leaving 10 bases between the germline ends. In DNA form, the CDR3 reads TGTGCCAGCAGTGGCGGTTCTCTCAAAAACATTCAGTACTTC. This encodes CASSGGSLKNIQYF.

CDR3 amino acids: CASSQDMVAYGYTF. In nucleotides, the CDR3 is TGTGCCAGCAGCCAAGACATGGTCGCCTATGGCTACACCTTC. This chain links TRBV4-2 with TRBJ1-2; D ambiguous. The CDR3 consists of 14 residues. CDR1 and CDR2 (germline): LGHNA, YNFKEQ. V was pared by 0 bases and J by 4 bases, with 9 bases between.

The chain carries TRBV7-8 and TRBJ1-5, with unresolved D. V was clipped by 5 bases and J by 2 bases, with 13 bases between them. Germline CDR1 reads SGHVS; CDR2 reads FQNEAQ. CDR3 length: 15 amino acids. This CDR3 is CASSPVSPRNQPQHF. The CDR3 DNA sequence: TGTGCCAGCAGCCCAGTCTCGCCCCGCAATCAGCCCCAGCATTTT.

J is TRBJ2-1 and V is TRBV11-3, with 9 bases fitting TRBD2. The CDR3 runs to 15 residues. Unmatched junction bases numbered 9, after V lost 5 bases and J lost 7 bases. The germline V gene encodes CDR1 SGHNT and CDR2 YENEEA. CDR3 in DNA: TGTGCCAGCAGCCCCAGATTAGCGGGGGAGAATGAGCAGTTCTTC. It encodes CASSPRLAGENEQFF.

This chain joins TRBV11-2 and TRBJ2-7; D may correspond to TRBD1 or TRBD2 (5 bases each). CDR1 and CDR2 from the germline V gene are SGHAT and FQNNGV. The V end lost 4 bases, the J end lost 6 bases, and 10 bases lay between the germline ends. This CDR3 is built from 12 residues. This CDR3 is CASSWGTSEQYF. CDR3 nucleotides: TGTGCCAGCAGCTGGGGGACCTCCGAGCAGTACTTC.

V and J are TRBV7-3 and TRBJ2-1; 8 bases match TRBD1. Germline trimming cut 5 bases from V and 8 bases from J; bases unmatched to any gene: 5. This CDR3 has 13 residues. Germline-derived CDR1 and CDR2 are SGHTA and FQGTGA. As DNA, the CDR3 is TGTGCCAGCAGCACTGACAGGGGATATGAGCAGTTCTTC. Protein: CASSTDRGYEQFF. The full variable domain, in which reference TRBV7-3 and TRBJ2-1 provide the parts outside the CDR3, is GAGVSQTPSNKVTEKGKYVELRCDPISGHTALYWYRQSLGQGPEFLIYFQGTGAADDSGLPNDRFFAVRPEGSVSTLKIQRTERGDSAVYLCASSTDRGYEQFFGPGTRLTVL.